The 21 T cell receptor beta chains below were found in one sample sequenced in a study of cytomegalovirus exposure and HLA in healthy donors. PCR amplification relied on 60 Vbeta primers (plus 13 Jbeta primers). The assay was immunoSEQ multiplex PCR, and TCRdb's table has in-frame clones only and misses some. The sample includes 150,000 to 200,000 clones, 83% of them seen just once. Sequencing was performed on PBMCs. These receptors were obtained from a man aged 50-60 years in good health and CMV-seropositive.

Regarding this clone: Its ends do not fully match the called genes, so a read error is possible. The chain uses TRBV5-5 and TRBJ1-4; possible D gene TRBD1, 5 bases. Germline CDR1 is SGHKS and CDR2 is YYEKEE (reference sequence). The CDR3 extends over 11 amino acids. CDR3 in DNA: TGTGCCAGCAGCTTGACCGGGGGTATCACCTTT. Protein sequence: CASSLTGGITF.

The chain employs TRBV13 and TRBJ2-3, with D possibly matching TRBD2 (5 bases). The CDR3 has 16 residues. The germline V and J ends were trimmed by 0 bases and 2 bases, with 12 bases remaining between them. CDR1 and CDR2 (germline): PRHDT, FYEKMQ (reference sequence). In DNA, the CDR3 is TGTGCCAGCAGCTTAGGAGGGAGCGAACTCACAGATACGCAGTATTTT. Its translation: CASSLGGSELTDTQYF.

The CDR3 protein is CASSKSAQDRYWNEQFF. The CDR3 nucleotides read TGTGCCAGCTCAAAAAGCGCTCAGGACAGATATTGGAATGAGCAGTTCTTC. The chain recombines TRBV18 with TRBJ2-1, with D perhaps TRBD1 (6 bases). Germline V gene data show CDR1 as KGHSH and CDR2 as LQKENI. There are 17 residues in the CDR3. The V and J ends lost 5 bases and 7 bases respectively, with 24 bases between them.

This clone was seen more than once but under ten times. V gene TRBV25-1 combines with J gene TRBJ2-1; the match to TRBD2 covers 13 bases. The germline V gene encodes CDR1 MGHDK and CDR2 SYGVNS. V shed 3 bases, J shed 4 bases, and the junction held 3 bases outside the gene matches. The CDR3 loop spans 16 amino acids. CDR3 DNA: TGTGCCAGCAGTGAGACTAGCGGGAGGTCTTACAATGAGCAGTTCTTC. This encodes CASSETSGRSYNEQFF.

The chain recombines TRBV14 with TRBJ2-4, with 8 nucleotides matching TRBD1. CDR1 and CDR2 from the germline V gene are SGHDN and FVKESK. V gave up 4 bases and J gave up 6 bases; unmatched junction bases: 11. This CDR3 is 16 amino acids long. As DNA, the CDR3 is TGTGCCAGCAGCCCCGGGACAGGCCTTGCGGGAAACATTCAGTACTTC. This gives the protein CASSPGTGLAGNIQYF.

The chain employs TRBV13 and TRBJ2-5, with TRBD2 identical over 7 bases. Losses at the gene ends were 2 bases for V and 3 bases for J; bases not matched to a gene: 3. The germline V gene encodes CDR1 PRHDT and CDR2 FYEKMQ (reference sequence). CDR3 length equals 14 residues. This CDR3 is CASSLPGGKETQYF. CDR3 DNA sequence: TGTGCCAGCAGCTTACCGGGAGGTAAAGAGACCCAGTACTTC.

This clone was seen more than once but under ten times. This rearrangement joins TRBV2 to TRBJ1-5; D uncertain. V was pared by 4 bases and J by 6 bases, with 10 bases between. The CDR3 is 13 residues long. Germline loops: CDR1 SNHLY, CDR2 FYNNEI. The CDR3 nucleotides are TGTGCCAGCAGTGGGGAGTCAGGTCAGCCCCAGCATTTT. The encoded protein is CASSGESGQPQHF.

The V and J genes are TRBV10-2 and TRBJ2-7, with D possibly matching TRBD1 (6 bases). The V gene's germline CDR1 is WSHSY and CDR2 SAAADI. V was shortened by 0 bases and J by 7 bases, with 19 bases between the two germline ends. This CDR3 spans 16 amino acids. Here the CDR3 reads CASSESKRTEGREQYF. The CDR3 DNA sequence: TGCGCCAGCAGTGAGTCGAAGAGGACAGAAGGGCGAGAGCAGTACTTC.

The chain employs TRBV7-9 and TRBJ2-5; 8 bases map to TRBD1. With the DNA end fitting TRBJ2-7 better, the J assignment may be wrong. From germline, CDR1 is SEHNR and CDR2 FQNEAQ (reference sequence). The CDR3 consists of 14 residues. The CDR3, as DNA: TGTGCCAGCAGCTGGCCGGGACAGGCCAGCGAGCAGTACTTC. Translating it yields CASSWPGQASEQYF.

V and J are TRBV7-3 and TRBJ1-1; D may be TRBD1 (6 bases). The germline gives CDR1 SGHTA, CDR2 FQGTGA. Between the trimmed V and J ends, which lost 3 bases and 1 base, there was a span of 9 bases. This CDR3 region has 14 residues. The CDR3 DNA reads TGTGCCAGCAGCTTGTTAGGGGGGAACACTGAAGCTTTCTTT. It is translated as CASSLLGGNTEAFF.

This clone was picked up a small number of times. V is TRBV7-3 and J is TRBJ2-1; possibly TRBD2 for D (6 bases). Germline V lookup: CDR1 SGHTA, CDR2 FQGTGA. Trimming stripped 5 bases from V and 10 bases from J, with 18 bases between. The CDR3 runs to 14 residues. The CDR3 DNA reads TGTGCCAGCAGCCCCCAAGCGGGCCTCCGAGAGCAGTTCTTC. The encoded protein is CASSPQAGLREQFF.

The rearrangement uses TRBV5-1 and TRBJ2-5, with TRBD2 identical over 13 bases. Germline V gives CDR1 SGHRS, CDR2 YFSETQ. CDR3 size: 14 residues. The V gene end was trimmed by 7 bases and the J gene end by 0 bases; junction bases not matched to a gene: 0. Here the CDR3 reads CASGTSGNQETQYF. CDR3 DNA: TGCGCCAGCGGGACTAGCGGGAACCAAGAGACCCAGTACTTC.

The CDR3 loop reads CASSQDPQDKQYF. CDR3 sequence (DNA): TGCGCCAGCAGCCAAGATCCACAGGACAAGCAGTACTTC. The gene calls are TRBV4-1 and TRBJ2-7, with a weak D call TRBD1 (5 bases). The ends were cut back, 0 bases at V and 8 bases at J, with 11 bases in the middle. There are 13 residues in the CDR3. The germline CDR1 and CDR2 sequences are MGHRA and YSYEKL.

CDR3 protein: CASSLGPGQGYKETQYF. The CDR3 DNA reads as TGTGCCAGCAGCTTGGGGCCAGGACAGGGGTACAAAGAGACCCAGTACTTC. This chain links TRBV5-4 with TRBJ2-5, with TRBD1 identical over 9 bases. The CDR3 sequence is 17 residues long. Germline V lookup: CDR1 SGHNT, CDR2 YYREEE (reference sequence). V dropped 0 bases and J dropped 3; count of bases not matched to a gene: 9.

This chain links TRBV19 with TRBJ2-2, with a weak D call TRBD2 (5 bases). The CDR3 loop spans 14 amino acids. With 2 bases removed from V and 5 bases from J, the gap between germline ends came to 9 bases. Germline CDR1 and CDR2: LNHDA and SQIVND (reference sequence). The CDR3 is CASSIMGVTGELFF. CDR3 nucleotides: TGTGCCAGTAGTATAATGGGAGTTACCGGGGAGCTGTTTTTT.

J is TRBJ2-7 and V is TRBV19; 16 nucleotides agree with TRBD2. The CDR3 length is 18 residues. V shed 4 bases, J shed 2 bases, and the junction held 8 bases outside the gene matches. The V gene's germline CDR1 is LNHDA and CDR2 SQIVND (reference sequence). This chain's CDR3 is CASSTRGLAGGMPYEQYF. The CDR3 bases are TGTGCCAGTAGTACCCGGGGACTAGCGGGAGGGATGCCCTACGAGCAGTACTTC.

Here the CDR3 reads CASSTSGSYEQYF. CDR3 nucleotide sequence: TGTGCCAGCTCGACTAGCGGGTCCTACGAGCAGTACTTC. The chain carries TRBV6-6 and TRBJ2-7, with 10 bases matching TRBD2. Germline V gene lookup returns CDR1 MNHNY and CDR2 SVGAGI (reference sequence). CDR3 length equals 13 residues. Losses at the gene ends were 8 bases for V and 1 base for J; bases not matched to a gene: 2.

This rearrangement joins TRBV6-5 to TRBJ1-1; TRBD1 aligns across 8 bases. CDR3 size: 15 residues. Germline CDR1 and CDR2: MNHEY and SVGAGI. V dropped 6 bases and J dropped 1; count of bases not matched to a gene: 7. This CDR3 is CASSPRGQANTEAFF. The CDR3 nucleotides read TGTGCCAGCAGCCCCAGGGGACAGGCGAACACTGAAGCTTTCTTT.

The chain carries TRBV5-1 and TRBJ1-1; the match to TRBD1 covers 7 bases. In germline, CDR1 is SGHRS, CDR2 YFSETQ. The CDR3 is 13 residues long. The V segment lost 7 bases and the J segment 1 base; nucleotides outside the gene matches: 4. In DNA form, the CDR3 reads TGCGCCAGCCTCGGACAGGAGAACACTGAAGCTTTCTTT. Its protein product is CASLGQENTEAFF.

The chain uses TRBV15 and TRBJ1-1; D is possibly TRBD1 (6 bases). The CDR3 has 15 residues. Germline assignment: CDR1 LNHNV and CDR2 YYDKDF (reference sequence). The V gene lost 0 bases and the J gene lost 7 bases, with 15 bases spanning the gap. CDR3 sequence: CATSRDRTVSGEAFF. Written as DNA, the CDR3 is TGTGCCACCAGCAGAGACCGGACAGTTTCGGGTGAAGCTTTCTTT.

The gene calls are TRBV29-1 and TRBJ2-3, with 9 bases identical to TRBD2. Germline CDR1 SQVTM, CDR2 ANQGSEA. V was pared by 5 bases and J by 5 bases, with 8 bases of the junction left unmatched. This CDR3 spans 14 amino acids. CDR3 in amino acids: CSVRAGGPVDTQYF. CDR3 in DNA: TGCAGCGTTCGCGCGGGAGGGCCTGTAGATACGCAGTATTTT.